A single sample gave rise to the 13 T cell receptor beta chains below, sequenced in a study of healthy donors' naive CD4 and CD8 T cells. Starting from roughly 0.55 ug of total RNA, TCR libraries were made with linear amplification. One entry per CDR3 protein, called by TCRdb with MiXCR from the reads. The top ten clones hold around 2% of a sample with roughly 200,000 distinct CDR3 sequences, about 76% of them seen once. Sequencing was performed on naive CD4+ and CD8+ T cells sorted from blood, pooled from several donors. The receptors originated from a pool of human donors in good health; the sample pools cells from several healthy donors.

The rearrangement uses TRBV18 and TRBJ2-3; D unresolved. V was pared by 5 bases and J by 6 bases, with 6 bases between. CDR1 is KGHSH and CDR2 is LQKENI in the germline V gene. The CDR3 loop spans 11 amino acids. The CDR3: CASSVSDTQYF. For the CDR3, the DNA is TGTGCCAGCTCAGTTTCGGATACGCAGTATTTT.

The chain uses TRBV29-1 and TRBJ1-1; 10 positions agree with TRBD1. CDR3 length equals 12 residues. V shed 7 bases and J 5 bases; nucleotides not matched to a gene: 4. The germline gives CDR1 SQVTM, CDR2 ANQGSEA. The CDR3 sequence is CSARTGGTEAFF. CDR3 bases: TGCAGCGCTAGGACAGGGGGGACTGAAGCTTTCTTT.

This clonotype was detected once. The rearrangement uses TRBV6-4 and TRBJ2-5; D may be TRBD2 (6 bases). The CDR3 has 14 residues. Trimming stripped 8 bases from V and 1 base from J, with 14 bases between. In germline, CDR1 is MRHNA, CDR2 SNTAGT. CDR3 DNA sequence: TGTGCCAGCGGACGTGGGACTTTCCAAGAGACCCAGTACTTC. Translation: CASGRGTFQETQYF.

This chain joins TRBV6-5 and TRBJ2-2, with D unclear. The length of the CDR3 is 15 residues. In germline, CDR1 is MNHEY, CDR2 SVGAGI. The germline V and J ends were trimmed by 5 bases and 0 bases, with 10 bases remaining between them. CDR3 amino acids: CASSPDGANTGELFF. CDR3 DNA: TGTGCCAGCAGTCCCGACGGTGCGAACACCGGGGAGCTGTTTTTT.

This rearrangement joins TRBV5-5 to TRBJ2-1; 8 bases are shared with TRBD2. The CDR3 is 18 amino acids. V lost 2 bases, J lost 7 bases, and 17 bases stayed unmatched. CDR1 is SGHKS and CDR2 is YYEKEE in the germline V gene (reference sequence). CDR3 protein: CASSFLRDGRARYNEQFF. The CDR3 DNA follows: TGTGCCAGCAGCTTCTTAAGGGACGGGAGGGCCCGGTATAATGAGCAGTTCTTC. Full variable domain (rest looked up from reference TRBV5-5 and TRBJ2-1): DAGVTQSPTHLIKTRGQQVTLRCSPISGHKSVSWYQQVLGQGPQFIFQYYEKEERGRGNFPDRFSARQFPNYSSELNVNALLLGDSALYLCASSFLRDGRARYNEQFFGPGTRLTVL.

The DNA of the CDR3 is TGTGCCAGTAGTATAGATGCCGGACCTCGGAGGGAGCAGTACTTC. It translates to CASSIDAGPRREQYF. The chain couples TRBV19 to TRBJ2-7; D possibly corresponds to TRBD2 (5 bases). This CDR3 is built from 15 residues. The V gene lost 0 bases and the J gene lost 7 bases, with 16 bases spanning the gap. Germline lookup yields CDR1 LNHDA and CDR2 SQIVND (reference sequence).

About this clonotype: One end of the junction does not line up with germline, which may come from a read error. The V gene is TRBV29-1, the J gene TRBJ1-2; no clear D gene. CDR3 length: 12 residues. Germline V gene lookup returns CDR1 SQVTM and CDR2 ANQGSEA. This CDR3 reads CSVDVPGHGYTF. The CDR3, as DNA: TGCAGTGTTGACGTCCCCGGGCATGGCTACACCTTC.

This clonotype was seen more than once but under ten times. The gene calls are TRBV19 and TRBJ2-1; D unresolved. Between the trimmed V and J ends, which lost 1 base and 3 bases, there was a span of 7 bases. This CDR3 comprises 14 residues. The germline CDR1 and CDR2 sequences are LNHDA and SQIVND (reference sequence). DNA for the CDR3: TGTGCCAGTAGTATAGGGGCCGTCTACAATGAGCAGTTCTTC. It translates to CASSIGAVYNEQFF.

V is TRBV5-4 and J is TRBJ2-4; 9 nucleotides line up with TRBD1. Germline V gene sequence: CDR1 SGHNT, CDR2 YYREEE (reference sequence). Trimming took 0 bases from V and 0 from J; bases not matched to a gene: 1. The CDR3 has 16 amino acids. The CDR3 sequence: CASSLGDRAAKNIQYF. CDR3 DNA: TGTGCCAGCAGCTTGGGGGACAGGGCAGCCAAAAACATTCAGTACTTC.

The V and J genes are TRBV12-3 or TRBV12-4 and TRBJ1-1; D may be TRBD1 (5 bases). Trimming removed 6 bases from V and 3 bases from J, with 11 bases in between. CDR3 length: 13 residues. The CDR3 sequence is CASSPGTYTEAFF. The CDR3, as DNA: TGTGCCAGCAGCCCCGGGACCTACACTGAAGCTTTCTTT.

V and J are TRBV27 and TRBJ2-2; D might be TRBD1 (5 bases). From germline, CDR1 is MNHEY and CDR2 SMNVEV (reference sequence). V lost 0 bases and J 6 bases, leaving 8 bases between the germline ends. The CDR3 consists of 14 residues. The CDR3 DNA sequence: TGTGCCAGCAGTTTATCACAGGCCCCCGGGGAGCTGTTTTTT. Its protein is CASSLSQAPGELFF.

V is TRBV20-1 and J is TRBJ1-1; TRBD1 aligns across 9 bases. Germline loops: CDR1 DFQATT, CDR2 SNEGSKA (reference sequence). This CDR3 is 14 amino acids long. The junction had 9 bases not matched to a gene; V was cut back by 5 bases and J by 5 bases. As DNA, the CDR3 is TGCAGTGCTGCCTACAGGGGGCGCGGAACTGAAGCTTTCTTT. Its translation: CSAAYRGRGTEAFF.

The J gene is TRBJ2-7, the V gene TRBV29-1; TRBD1 matches 9 bases. The CDR3 consists of 13 residues. Germline values: CDR1 SQVTM, CDR2 ANQGSEA. The junction had 9 bases not matched to a gene; V was cut back by 7 bases and J by 5 bases. The CDR3 spells CSARTGQGNEQYF. The DNA of the CDR3 is TGCAGCGCAAGAACGGGACAGGGTAACGAGCAGTACTTC.